This TCR beta chain was sequenced during a study of response to subunit inactivated influenza vaccine. The ends lost 0 bases at V and 4 bases at J; junction bases unmatched: 4. This CDR3 is built from 18 residues. Germline V gene lookup returns CDR1 MNHEY and CDR2 SVGAGI. Comments on this clonotype: Its antigen is currently unknown.

Notes on the study in general: The authors offered the suggestion that each seasonal influenza vaccination recruits few new T cells.

MiXCR, applied by TCRdb to the RT-PCR reads, yields one record per CDR3 protein. This sample has roughly 700,000 distinct CDR3 sequences, with about a sixth found just once. The sequencing used PBMCs from blood, collected 12 days after vaccination. This TCR was sampled from a man in his forties or fifties who received an inactivated influenza vaccine. The chain is built from TRBV6-5 and TRBJ2-3; 16 bases line up with TRBD2. This CDR3 reads CASSYSVGTSGRADTQYF. As DNA, the CDR3 is TGTGCCAGCAGTTACTCGGTGGGGACTAGCGGGAGGGCAGATACGCAGTATTTT.